These 21 T cell receptor beta chains originate from one sample sequenced in a study of cytomegalovirus exposure and HLA in healthy donors. Data came from immunoSEQ multiplex PCR; TCRdb stores just in-frame clones and leaves some out. Altogether 150,000 to 200,000 clones are present, under 90% being singletons, with the ten largest covering 4% to 4.5%. The specimen sequenced was PBMCs. The receptors here all came from a man aged 18-30 years in good health and CMV-seropositive.

The chain uses TRBV4-1 and TRBJ2-3; 9 nucleotides agree with TRBD2. Germline values: CDR1 MGHRA, CDR2 YSYEKL. There are 17 residues in the CDR3. V was clipped by 1 base and J by 0 bases; unmatched bases: 5. The CDR3 DNA follows: TGCGCCAGCAGCCAAGTCGCGACTAGCGGAAGCACAGATACGCAGTATTTT. Its protein product is CASSQVATSGSTDTQYF.

This sequence joins TRBV5-6 and TRBJ1-1, with D uncertain. Germline V gene sequence: CDR1 SGHDT, CDR2 YYEEEE. The length of the CDR3 is 12 residues. Trimming took off 0 bases at V and 10 bases at J, with 10 bases between the two ends. CDR3 DNA sequence: TGTGCCAGCAGCTTGGGTTTCGGTGGAGCTTTCTTT. Protein sequence: CASSLGFGGAFF.

In the case of this clone: A read error may account for a junction end that differs from germline. The chain employs TRBV28 and TRBJ2-7; the D gene is possibly TRBD2 (5 bases). CDR1 and CDR2 (germline): MDHEN, SYDVKM. The CDR3 is 14 amino acids. The CDR3: CASSPIVGAPTGNF. The CDR3 nucleotides read TGTGCCAGCAGCCCTATTGTGGGAGCACCTACGGGGAACTTC.

The chain couples TRBV7-9 to TRBJ2-3; 12 bases are shared with TRBD2. The CDR3 length is 15 residues. J gave up 4 bases and V 6 bases, and 5 bases lay outside the gene matches. Germline values: CDR1 SEHNR, CDR2 FQNEAQ (reference sequence). CDR3 sequence reads: CASSQLAGGSDTQYF. CDR3 sequence (DNA): TGTGCCAGCAGTCAACTAGCGGGAGGCTCAGATACGCAGTATTTT.

The chain recombines TRBV7-3 with TRBJ2-1, with 14 nucleotides matching TRBD2. The CDR3 is made up of 18 amino acids. The J segment lost 6 bases and the V segment lost 5 bases, leaving 12 bases of the junction unmatched. The V gene's germline CDR1 is SGHTA and CDR2 FQGTGA. The DNA for the CDR3 is TGTGCCAGCAGCCCGACGGGACTAGCGGGAGCTAAATTCAATGAGCAGTTCTTC. Translating it yields CASSPTGLAGAKFNEQFF.

A single count supports this clone. The V gene is TRBV5-6, the J gene TRBJ2-3, with 8 positions matching TRBD2. CDR3 length: 13 amino acids. V lost 2 bases to trimming and J lost 5 bases; unmatched junction nucleotides: 1. The germline CDR1 and CDR2 sequences are SGHDT and YYEEEE. CDR3 amino acids: CASSLREGDTQYF. CDR3 bases: TGTGCCAGCAGCTTACGGGAGGGAGATACGCAGTATTTT.

V usage is TRBV10-3 and J usage is TRBJ1-1, with TRBD1 matching 10 bases. The CDR3 loop spans 13 amino acids. Germline CDR1 is ENHRY and CDR2 is SYGVKD. V lost 5 bases, J lost 7 bases, and 4 bases stayed unmatched. CDR3 residues: CAISPGTGVEAFF. The CDR3 nucleotides are TGTGCCATCAGTCCGGGGACAGGGGTTGAAGCTTTCTTT.

The chain links TRBV4-2 to TRBJ1-2; no reliable D call. Trimming removed 4 bases from V and 3 bases from J, with 15 bases in between. CDR1 and CDR2 from the germline V gene are LGHNA and YNFKEQ. The CDR3 has 15 residues. The DNA for the CDR3 is TGTGCCAGCAGCCTGAACCCGGAGGGCTACTATGGCTACACCTTC. Protein: CASSLNPEGYYGYTF.

V and J are TRBV19 and TRBJ1-5; TRBD1 agrees at 7 bases. Unmatched junction bases numbered 9, after V lost 5 bases and J lost 2 bases. Germline CDR1 reads LNHDA; CDR2 reads SQIVND (reference sequence). The CDR3 extends over 16 amino acids. The CDR3 is CASSPPGQFRNQPQHF. The CDR3 nucleotides read TGTGCCAGTAGTCCCCCGGGACAGTTCCGCAATCAGCCCCAGCATTTT.

The chain joins TRBV27 to TRBJ2-6, with TRBD2 matching over 9 bases. CDR1 is MNHEY and CDR2 is SMNVEV in the germline V gene (reference sequence). This CDR3 has 17 amino acids. Trimming at V came to 6 bases and at J to 3 bases, leaving 9 bases not matched to a gene. The CDR3 here is CASSPRIAGVGANVLTF. CDR3 nucleotide sequence: TGTGCCAGCAGCCCTAGGATAGCGGGAGTTGGGGCCAACGTCCTGACTTTC.

The rearrangement links TRBV27 to TRBJ2-3, with D possibly matching TRBD2 (6 bases). The CDR3 consists of 14 residues. Trimming shortened V by 7 bases and J by 6 bases, and 17 bases separated the two germline ends. The germline gives CDR1 MNHEY, CDR2 SMNVEV (reference sequence). The chain's CDR3 is CASTGTYGLDTQYF. The CDR3 DNA sequence: TGTGCCAGCACAGGGACTTACGGTCTCGATACGCAGTATTTT.

This clone was observed a few times. V gene TRBV6-1 combines with J gene TRBJ1-4; the match to TRBD1 covers 8 bases. Per the germline V gene, CDR1 is MNHNS and CDR2 is SASEGT. The CDR3 is 13 residues long. J was trimmed by 4 bases and V by 9 bases; bases with no gene match: 4. The CDR3 nucleotides are TGTGCCAGTGGACAGGGCTTTAATGAAAAACTGTTTTTT. Encoded protein: CASGQGFNEKLFF.

The rearrangement joins TRBV19 to TRBJ2-2; 13 nucleotides align to TRBD2. The CDR3 consists of 18 residues. The V segment lost 5 bases and the J segment 3 bases; nucleotides outside the gene matches: 9. The germline V gene encodes CDR1 LNHDA and CDR2 SQIVND (reference sequence). Here the CDR3 DNA reads TGTGCCAGTAGTTCTGGACTAGCGGGAGTAGGAGACACCGGGGAGCTGTTTTTT. Translated: CASSSGLAGVGDTGELFF.

The rearrangement uses TRBV4-2 and TRBJ2-7; TRBD2 aligns across 8 bases. The germline V gene encodes CDR1 LGHNA and CDR2 YNFKEQ. CDR3 length: 20 amino acids. The V and J ends lost 3 bases and 4 bases, in that order; junction bases with no gene match: 23. The CDR3 nucleotides are TGTGCCAGCAGCCACCTAAGCCTCCCGGGACTAGACTCCCCGTTATACGAGCAGTACTTC. It encodes CASSHLSLPGLDSPLYEQYF.

The rearrangement links TRBV5-4 to TRBJ2-1, with D perhaps matching TRBD1 (6 bases). Germline loops: CDR1 SGHNT, CDR2 YYREEE (reference sequence). This CDR3 contains 15 residues. The V and J ends lost 0 bases and 2 bases respectively, with 9 bases between them. The CDR3 sequence: CASSLAGQPYNEQFF. The CDR3 coding sequence is TGTGCCAGCAGCTTGGCTGGACAGCCCTACAATGAGCAGTTCTTC.

J is TRBJ1-1 and V is TRBV2; D perhaps matches TRBD1 (5 bases). Germline V gene lookup returns CDR1 SNHLY and CDR2 FYNNEI. The CDR3 has 17 amino acids. The V end lost 0 bases, the J end lost 0 bases, and 14 bases lay between the germline ends. CDR3 amino acids: CASSEALLREMNTEAFF. In DNA form, the CDR3 reads TGTGCCAGCAGTGAAGCGCTTCTCAGGGAAATGAACACTGAAGCTTTCTTT.

This chain connects TRBV6-6 to TRBJ2-7, with 11 bases aligning to TRBD2. This CDR3 region has 14 residues. V dropped 9 bases and J dropped 4; count of bases not matched to a gene: 8. CDR1 and CDR2 (germline): MNHNY, SVGAGI (reference sequence). The CDR3 DNA reads as TGTGCCAGTAGGGGTCGACTAGCGGGATACGAGCAGTACTTC. Residues: CASRGRLAGYEQYF.

The genes are TRBV28 and TRBJ1-1, with D perhaps matching TRBD1 (6 bases). This CDR3 has 14 amino acids. V lost 0 bases, J lost 2 bases, and 7 bases lay in between. Per germline, CDR1 MDHEN and CDR2 SYDVKM. In DNA, the CDR3 is TGTGCCAGCAGTTTATGGACAGGTAACACTGAAGCTTTCTTT. It yields the protein CASSLWTGNTEAFF.

J is TRBJ1-2 and V is TRBV6-1; 7 bases are a match to TRBD1. V was clipped by 3 bases and J by 5 bases; unmatched bases: 3. CDR1 and CDR2 from the germline V gene are MNHNS and SASEGT. This CDR3 comprises 13 residues. CDR3 in DNA: TGTGCCAGCAGTGACAGGGGGATATATGGCTACACCTTC. This sequence encodes CASSDRGIYGYTF.

V and J are TRBV5-1 and TRBJ2-1; TRBD2 matches at 13 bases. Germline V gene data show CDR1 as SGHRS and CDR2 as YFSETQ. The CDR3 length is 19 residues. The V and J ends lost 3 bases and 6 bases, in that order; junction bases with no gene match: 15. The CDR3 spells CASSSTGTSGNRRTNEQFF. The DNA for the CDR3 is TGCGCCAGCAGCTCCACAGGGACTAGCGGGAATCGTAGGACCAATGAGCAGTTCTTC.

CDR3 region: CASSLEQGGYTF. The CDR3 coding sequence is TGTGCCAGCAGCTTAGAACAGGGAGGCTACACCTTC. The rearrangement joins TRBV7-9 to TRBJ1-2, with D possibly matching TRBD1 (6 bases). CDR1 SEHNR and CDR2 FQNEAQ come from the germline V gene (reference sequence). The V and J ends lost 1 base and 8 bases respectively, with 8 bases between them. The CDR3 has 12 amino acids.